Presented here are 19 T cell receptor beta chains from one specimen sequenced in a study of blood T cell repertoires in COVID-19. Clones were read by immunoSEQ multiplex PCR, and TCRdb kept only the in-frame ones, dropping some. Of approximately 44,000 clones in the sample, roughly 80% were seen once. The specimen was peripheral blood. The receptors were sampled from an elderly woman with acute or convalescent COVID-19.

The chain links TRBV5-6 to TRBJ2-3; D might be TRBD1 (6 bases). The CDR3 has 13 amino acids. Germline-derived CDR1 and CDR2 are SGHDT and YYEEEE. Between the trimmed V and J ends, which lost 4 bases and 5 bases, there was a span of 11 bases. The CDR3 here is CASSGIGGDTQYF. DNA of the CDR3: TGTGCCAGCAGCGGGATAGGGGGAGATACGCAGTATTTT.

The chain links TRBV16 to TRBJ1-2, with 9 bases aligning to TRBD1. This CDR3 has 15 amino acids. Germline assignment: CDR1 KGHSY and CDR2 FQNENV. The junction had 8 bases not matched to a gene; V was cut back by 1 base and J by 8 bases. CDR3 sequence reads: CASSQLGDRAEGYTF. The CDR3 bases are TGTGCCAGCAGCCAATTGGGGGACAGGGCAGAAGGCTACACCTTC. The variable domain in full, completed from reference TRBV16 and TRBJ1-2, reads GEEVAQTPKHLVRGEGQKAKLYCAPIKGHSYVFWYQQVLKNEFKFLISFQNENVFDETGMPKERFSAKCLPNSPCSLEIQATKLEDSAVYFCASSQLGDRAEGYTFGSGTRLTVV.

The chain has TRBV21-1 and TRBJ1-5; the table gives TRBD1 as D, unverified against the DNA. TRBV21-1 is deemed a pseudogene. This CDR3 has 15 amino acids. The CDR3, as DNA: TGTGCCAGCAGCAAAGTTCCAGGGGGCCATCGGCCCCAGCATTTT. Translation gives CASSKVPGGHRPQHF.

DNA of the CDR3: TGCGCCAGCAGCTTGGTCCCGTTGAACACTGAAGCTTTCTTT. Its protein is CASSLVPLNTEAFF. The V and J genes are TRBV5-1 and TRBJ1-1; no clear D gene. The germline gives CDR1 SGHRS, CDR2 YFSETQ. The CDR3 has 14 amino acids. V was shortened by 0 bases and J by 0 bases, with 6 bases between the two germline ends.

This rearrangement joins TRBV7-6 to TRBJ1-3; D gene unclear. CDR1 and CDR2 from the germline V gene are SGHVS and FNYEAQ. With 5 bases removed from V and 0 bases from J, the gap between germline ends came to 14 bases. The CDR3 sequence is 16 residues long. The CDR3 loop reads CASSLIPGDSGNTIYF. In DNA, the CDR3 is TGTGCCAGCAGCCTAATCCCCGGAGACTCTGGAAACACCATATATTTT.

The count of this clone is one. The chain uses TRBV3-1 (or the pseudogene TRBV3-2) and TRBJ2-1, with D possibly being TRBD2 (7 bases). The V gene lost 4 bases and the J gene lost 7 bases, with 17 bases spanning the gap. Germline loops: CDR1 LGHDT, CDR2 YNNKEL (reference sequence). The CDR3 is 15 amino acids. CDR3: CASSRGGGGGNEQFF. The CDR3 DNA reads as TGTGCCAGCAGCCGGGGGGGCGGAGGCGGGAATGAGCAGTTCTTC.

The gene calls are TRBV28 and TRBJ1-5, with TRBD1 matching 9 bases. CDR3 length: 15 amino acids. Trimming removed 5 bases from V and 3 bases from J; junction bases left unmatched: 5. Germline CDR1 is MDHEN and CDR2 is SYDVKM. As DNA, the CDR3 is TGTGCCAGCAGTGCTTGGGACAGGGTCAATCAGCCCCAGCATTTT. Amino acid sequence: CASSAWDRVNQPQHF.

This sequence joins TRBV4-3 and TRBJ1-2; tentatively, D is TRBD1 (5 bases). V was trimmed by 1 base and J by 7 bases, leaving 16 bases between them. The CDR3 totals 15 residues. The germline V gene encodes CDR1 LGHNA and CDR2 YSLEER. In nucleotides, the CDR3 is TGCGCCAGCAGCCAAGCTGTGACGGGGGTAGCTGGCTACACCTTC. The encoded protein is CASSQAVTGVAGYTF.

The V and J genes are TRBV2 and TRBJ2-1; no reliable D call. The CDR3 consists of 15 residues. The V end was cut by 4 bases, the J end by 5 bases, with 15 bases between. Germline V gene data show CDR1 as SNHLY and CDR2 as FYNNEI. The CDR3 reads CASSGVAPPHNEQFF. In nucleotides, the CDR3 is TGTGCCAGCAGTGGGGTAGCCCCCCCGCACAATGAGCAGTTCTTC.

The CDR3 is CASSIGQEYGYTF. Written as DNA, the CDR3 is TGTGCCAGTAGTATAGGACAGGAGTATGGCTACACCTTC. The V and J genes are TRBV19 and TRBJ1-2; perhaps TRBD1 as D (6 bases). The CDR3 spans 13 residues. The V end lost 1 base, the J end lost 5 bases, and 8 bases lay between the germline ends. Germline CDR1 LNHDA, CDR2 SQIVND (reference sequence).

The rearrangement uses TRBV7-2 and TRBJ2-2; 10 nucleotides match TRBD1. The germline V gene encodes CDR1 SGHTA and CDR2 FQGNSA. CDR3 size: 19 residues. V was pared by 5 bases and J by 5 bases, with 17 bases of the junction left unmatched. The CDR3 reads CASSVAGTGEVRGTGELFF. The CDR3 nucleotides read TGTGCCAGCAGCGTCGCCGGGACAGGGGAGGTTAGAGGGACCGGGGAGCTGTTTTTT. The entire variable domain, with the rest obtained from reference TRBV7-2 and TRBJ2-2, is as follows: GAGVSQSPSNKVTEKGKDVELRCDPISGHTALYWYRQSLGQGLEFLIYFQGNSAPDKSGLPSDRFSAERTGGSVSTLTIQRTQQEDSAVYLCASSVAGTGEVRGTGELFFGEGSRLTVL.

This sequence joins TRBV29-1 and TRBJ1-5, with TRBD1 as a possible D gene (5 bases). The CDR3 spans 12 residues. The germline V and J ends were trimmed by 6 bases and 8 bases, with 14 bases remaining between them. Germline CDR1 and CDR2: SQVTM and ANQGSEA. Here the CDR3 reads CSVAGLGEPQHF. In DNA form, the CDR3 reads TGCAGCGTGGCGGGGCTTGGGGAGCCCCAGCATTTT.

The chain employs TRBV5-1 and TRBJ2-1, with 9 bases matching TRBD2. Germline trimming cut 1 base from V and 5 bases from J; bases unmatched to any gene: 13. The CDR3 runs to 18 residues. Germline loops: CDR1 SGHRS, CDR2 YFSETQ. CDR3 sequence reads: CASSLSSGSRQPNNEQFF. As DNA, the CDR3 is TGCGCCAGCAGCTTGAGTAGCGGGAGCAGACAGCCAAACAATGAGCAGTTCTTC. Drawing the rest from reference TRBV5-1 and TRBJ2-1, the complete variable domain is KAGVTQTPRYLIKTRGQQVTLSCSPISGHRSVSWYQQTPGQGLQFLFEYFSETQRNKGNFPGRFSGRQFSNSRSEMNVSTLELGDSALYLCASSLSSGSRQPNNEQFFGPGTRLTVL.

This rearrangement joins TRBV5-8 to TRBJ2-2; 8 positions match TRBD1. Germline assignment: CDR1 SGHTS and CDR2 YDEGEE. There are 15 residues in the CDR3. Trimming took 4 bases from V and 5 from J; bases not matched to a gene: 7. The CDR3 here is CASSVVGQATGELFF. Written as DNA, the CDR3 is TGTGCCAGCAGCGTCGTGGGACAGGCGACCGGGGAGCTGTTTTTT.

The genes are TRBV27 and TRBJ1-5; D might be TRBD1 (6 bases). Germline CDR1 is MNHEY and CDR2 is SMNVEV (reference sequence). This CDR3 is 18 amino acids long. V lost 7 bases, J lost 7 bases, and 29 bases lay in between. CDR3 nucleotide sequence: TGTGCCAGCACCCTAAGGGGGGGGTCTATCAGATTTAAACAGCCCCAGCATTTT. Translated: CASTLRGGSIRFKQPQHF.

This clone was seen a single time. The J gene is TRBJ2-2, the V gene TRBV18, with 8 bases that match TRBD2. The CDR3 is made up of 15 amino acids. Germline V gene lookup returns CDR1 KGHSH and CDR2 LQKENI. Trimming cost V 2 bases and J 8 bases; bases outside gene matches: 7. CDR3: CASSPTSGRIGELFF. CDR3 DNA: TGTGCCAGCTCACCAACAAGCGGGAGAATTGGGGAGCTGTTTTTT.

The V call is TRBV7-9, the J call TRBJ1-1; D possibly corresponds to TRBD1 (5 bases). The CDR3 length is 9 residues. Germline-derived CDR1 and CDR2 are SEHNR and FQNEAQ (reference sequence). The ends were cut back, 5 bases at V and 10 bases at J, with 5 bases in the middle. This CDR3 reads CASSQGAFF. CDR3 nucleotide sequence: TGTGCCAGCAGCCAGGGAGCTTTCTTT.

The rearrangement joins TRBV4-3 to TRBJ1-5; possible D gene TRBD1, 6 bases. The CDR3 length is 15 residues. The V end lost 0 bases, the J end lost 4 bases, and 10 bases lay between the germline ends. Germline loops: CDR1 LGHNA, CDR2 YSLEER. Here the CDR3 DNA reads TGCGCCAGCAGCCAAGATACAGGGCTAAATCAGCCCCAGCATTTT. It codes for CASSQDTGLNQPQHF.

The CDR3, as DNA: TGTGCCACCAGCAGAGTAGCCAGAGATAATGAAAAACTGTTTTTT. Residues: CATSRVARDNEKLFF. The rearrangement uses TRBV15 and TRBJ1-4; D ambiguous. Trimming stripped 1 base from V and 4 bases from J, with 10 bases between. CDR3 length: 15 amino acids. CDR1 and CDR2 from the germline V gene are LNHNV and YYDKDF (reference sequence).